The 18 T cell receptor beta chains presented below share a single source sample, sequenced in a study of control samples from healthy donors and cancer patients. TCRdb keeps only in-frame clones here, not all; method: immunoSEQ multiplex PCR. The sample holds about 75,000 clones, around 94% seen once. Sequenced sample: blood. The receptors here all came from a woman aged 40-49 years in good health.

The V gene is TRBV5-1, the J gene TRBJ1-5; TRBD1 aligns across 9 bases. This CDR3 has 16 amino acids. Trimming cost V 3 bases and J 2 bases; bases outside gene matches: 6. CDR1 and CDR2 from the germline V gene are SGHRS and YFSETQ. The CDR3 sequence: CASSSEQGAGNQPQHF. The CDR3 DNA follows: TGCGCCAGCAGCTCGGAACAGGGGGCGGGCAATCAGCCCCAGCATTTT.

The genes are TRBV14 and TRBJ1-6; D possibly corresponds to TRBD1 (5 bases). Trimming cost V 4 bases and J 6 bases, with 10 bases left between them. This CDR3 contains 14 residues. The germline V gene encodes CDR1 SGHDN and CDR2 FVKESK. Here the CDR3 reads CASSPGRLNSPLHF. The CDR3 DNA follows: TGTGCCAGCAGCCCGGGGCGGCTTAATTCACCCCTCCACTTT.

The J gene is TRBJ1-1, the V gene TRBV9; possible D gene TRBD1, 5 bases. This CDR3 spans 14 amino acids. The germline V gene has CDR1 SGDLS and CDR2 YYNGEE. Deletions cut 0 bases from V and 5 bases from J, with 11 bases between. The CDR3 is CASSVAGGETEAFF. In DNA, the CDR3 is TGTGCCAGCAGCGTAGCGGGGGGTGAGACTGAAGCTTTCTTT.

The chain combines TRBV5-8 with TRBJ2-3; TRBD2 might be the D (5 bases). The V gene lost 2 bases and the J gene lost 0 bases, with 16 bases spanning the gap. This CDR3 is built from 17 residues. Germline values: CDR1 SGHTS, CDR2 YDEGEE. The DNA for the CDR3 is TGTGCCAGCAGCTTCATCTATTCTAGCAGAAGCACAGATACGCAGTATTTT. Its translation is CASSFIYSSRSTDTQYF. Filled out from reference TRBV5-8 and TRBJ2-3, the complete variable domain reads EAGVTQSPTHLIKTRGQQATLRCSPISGHTSVYWYQQALGLGLQFLLWYDEGEERNRGNFPPRFSGRQFPNYSSELNVNALELEDSALYLCASSFIYSSRSTDTQYFGPGTRLTVL.

This chain joins TRBV28 and TRBJ2-7; a weak D match, TRBD2 (6 bases). This CDR3 contains 13 residues. CDR1 is MDHEN, CDR2 SYDVKM, per germline. V was pared by 3 bases and J by 6 bases, with 12 bases between. CDR3 in amino acids: CASSFIGSGEQYF. The CDR3 DNA follows: TGTGCCAGCAGTTTTATCGGGAGTGGCGAGCAGTACTTC. Full variable domain (missing parts from reference TRBV28 and TRBJ2-7): DVKVTQSSRYLVKRTGEKVFLECVQDMDHENMFWYRQDPGLGLRLIYFSYDVKMKEKGDIPEGYSVSREKKERFSLILESASTNQTSMYLCASSFIGSGEQYFGPGTRLTVT.

The CDR3 protein is CASSSSSYSEKQFF. In DNA form, the CDR3 reads TGTGCCAGCAGCTCTAGCAGTTATAGCGAAAAGCAGTTCTTC. This sequence joins TRBV7-9 and TRBJ2-1; D is perhaps TRBD2 (5 bases). CDR1 and CDR2 from the germline V gene are SEHNR and FQNEAQ (reference sequence). Trimming removed 4 bases at V and 11 bases at J, with 18 bases between. CDR3 length: 14 amino acids.

This clone was counted once. This chain connects TRBV6-5 to TRBJ1-2; a weak D match, TRBD1 (5 bases). The CDR3 consists of 13 residues. V was shortened by 5 bases and J by 4 bases, with 11 bases between the two germline ends. Germline CDR1 is MNHEY and CDR2 is SVGAGI. CDR3 region: CASSPDSGYGYTF. The CDR3 DNA follows: TGTGCCAGCAGTCCCGACAGCGGCTATGGCTACACCTTC.

The gene calls are TRBV18 and TRBJ2-1, with 7 bases aligning to TRBD2. The V gene's germline CDR1 is KGHSH and CDR2 LQKENI. V lost 0 bases, J lost 8 bases, and 10 bases stayed unmatched. This CDR3 contains 16 residues. CDR3 sequence: CASSPPSRGTGYEQFF. CDR3 DNA: TGTGCCAGCTCACCACCGTCGCGGGGGACGGGTTATGAGCAGTTCTTC.

The chain is built from TRBV7-2 and TRBJ1-1; 7 bases match TRBD1. The trim removed 5 bases at V and 1 base at J, leaving 7 bases unmatched. This CDR3 is 15 amino acids long. Germline CDR1 and CDR2: SGHTA and FQGNSA. This chain's CDR3 is CASSAKGTANTEAFF. The CDR3 bases are TGTGCCAGCAGCGCAAAAGGGACAGCGAACACTGAAGCTTTCTTT.

The rearrangement links TRBV6-2 or TRBV6-3 to TRBJ2-7; no reliable D call. CDR1 and CDR2 (germline): MNHEY, SVGEGT. The CDR3 covers 14 residues. V gave up 4 bases and J gave up 3 bases, with 13 bases separating them. CDR3 in DNA: TGTGCCAGCAGTTTGGTCGGACGGATCTACGAGCAGTACTTC. It specifies CASSLVGRIYEQYF.

V and J are TRBV6-6 and TRBJ1-5, with D possibly being TRBD1 (5 bases). This CDR3 has 16 residues. Trimming left V 5 bases short and J 1 base short, with 15 bases between. Per germline, CDR1 MNHNY and CDR2 SVGAGI (reference sequence). CDR3 protein: CASSGDPYDSNQPQHF. DNA of the CDR3: TGTGCCAGCAGTGGGGACCCCTATGACAGCAATCAGCCCCAGCATTTT.

The chain is built from TRBV7-6 and TRBJ2-1; 10 nucleotides line up with TRBD2. From germline, CDR1 is SGHVS and CDR2 FNYEAQ. The junction had 5 bases not matched to a gene; V was cut back by 4 bases and J by 2 bases. CDR3 size: 16 residues. This CDR3 reads CASSSLAGGAYNEQFF. The CDR3 bases are TGTGCCAGCAGCTCCTTAGCGGGAGGAGCCTACAATGAGCAGTTCTTC. The full variable domain, its missing parts supplied by reference TRBV7-6 and TRBJ2-1, is GAGVSQSPRYKVTKRGQDVALRCDPISGHVSLYWYRQALGQGPEFLTYFNYEAQQDKSGLPNDRFSAERPEGSISTLTIQRTEQRDSAMYRCASSSLAGGAYNEQFFGPGTRLTVL.

The chain employs TRBV6-6 and TRBJ1-2; D gene unclear. This CDR3 is 13 amino acids long. The germline CDR1 and CDR2 sequences are MNHNY and SVGAGI (reference sequence). Between the trimmed V and J ends, which lost 2 bases and 1 base, there was a span of 5 bases. This chain's CDR3 is CASSYGLNYGYTF. The CDR3 DNA is TGTGCCAGCAGTTACGGGCTTAACTATGGCTACACCTTC.

The gene calls are TRBV7-9 and TRBJ1-4; 8 bases fit TRBD1. V was pared by 3 bases and J by 3 bases, with 3 bases of the junction left unmatched. The CDR3 totals 15 residues. Per germline, CDR1 SEHNR and CDR2 FQNEAQ (reference sequence). The CDR3 bases are TGTGCCAGCAGCTTGGACAGGGACCCTAATGAAAAACTGTTTTTT. It yields the protein CASSLDRDPNEKLFF.

This chain links TRBV7-9 with TRBJ2-1; 8 bases match TRBD1. The CDR3 loop spans 13 amino acids. V was clipped by 4 bases and J by 6 bases; unmatched bases: 2. Germline V gene data show CDR1 as SEHNR and CDR2 as FQNEAQ (reference sequence). Here the CDR3 reads CASSSQGVNEQFF. CDR3 bases: TGTGCCAGCAGCTCACAGGGGGTCAATGAGCAGTTCTTC.

The chain has TRBV6-2 or TRBV6-3 and TRBJ1-1; the D is unclear. The CDR3 loop spans 15 amino acids. Germline V gene sequence: CDR1 MNHEY, CDR2 SVGEGT. The ends were cut back, 1 base at V and 0 bases at J, with 9 bases in the middle. CDR3 in DNA: TGTGCCAGCAGTTACTTAGGTGGGGTGAACACTGAAGCTTTCTTT. As protein: CASSYLGGVNTEAFF.

The chain recombines TRBV19 with TRBJ2-2; D ambiguous. The CDR3 spans 15 residues. In germline, CDR1 is LNHDA, CDR2 SQIVND (reference sequence). Trimming shortened V by 8 bases and J by 4 bases, and 17 bases separated the two germline ends. CDR3 sequence: CASGRGRRSTGELFF. CDR3 bases: TGTGCCAGTGGCCGAGGTAGGAGATCCACCGGGGAGCTGTTTTTT. The full variable domain, completed using reference TRBV19 and TRBJ2-2, is DGGITQSPKYLFRKEGQNVTLSCEQNLNHDAMYWYRQDPGQGLRLIYYSQIVNDFQKGDIAEGYSVSREKKESFPLTVTSAQKNPTAFYLCASGRGRRSTGELFFGEGSRLTVL.

V is TRBV7-2 and J is TRBJ2-3; tentatively, D is TRBD1 (5 bases). V lost 4 bases, J lost 0 bases, and 14 bases lay in between. The CDR3 contains 16 residues. The germline gives CDR1 SGHTA, CDR2 FQGNSA. DNA of the CDR3: TGTGCCAGCAGCTCTCCGACAGTCCCTAGCACAGATACGCAGTATTTT. It translates to CASSSPTVPSTDTQYF.